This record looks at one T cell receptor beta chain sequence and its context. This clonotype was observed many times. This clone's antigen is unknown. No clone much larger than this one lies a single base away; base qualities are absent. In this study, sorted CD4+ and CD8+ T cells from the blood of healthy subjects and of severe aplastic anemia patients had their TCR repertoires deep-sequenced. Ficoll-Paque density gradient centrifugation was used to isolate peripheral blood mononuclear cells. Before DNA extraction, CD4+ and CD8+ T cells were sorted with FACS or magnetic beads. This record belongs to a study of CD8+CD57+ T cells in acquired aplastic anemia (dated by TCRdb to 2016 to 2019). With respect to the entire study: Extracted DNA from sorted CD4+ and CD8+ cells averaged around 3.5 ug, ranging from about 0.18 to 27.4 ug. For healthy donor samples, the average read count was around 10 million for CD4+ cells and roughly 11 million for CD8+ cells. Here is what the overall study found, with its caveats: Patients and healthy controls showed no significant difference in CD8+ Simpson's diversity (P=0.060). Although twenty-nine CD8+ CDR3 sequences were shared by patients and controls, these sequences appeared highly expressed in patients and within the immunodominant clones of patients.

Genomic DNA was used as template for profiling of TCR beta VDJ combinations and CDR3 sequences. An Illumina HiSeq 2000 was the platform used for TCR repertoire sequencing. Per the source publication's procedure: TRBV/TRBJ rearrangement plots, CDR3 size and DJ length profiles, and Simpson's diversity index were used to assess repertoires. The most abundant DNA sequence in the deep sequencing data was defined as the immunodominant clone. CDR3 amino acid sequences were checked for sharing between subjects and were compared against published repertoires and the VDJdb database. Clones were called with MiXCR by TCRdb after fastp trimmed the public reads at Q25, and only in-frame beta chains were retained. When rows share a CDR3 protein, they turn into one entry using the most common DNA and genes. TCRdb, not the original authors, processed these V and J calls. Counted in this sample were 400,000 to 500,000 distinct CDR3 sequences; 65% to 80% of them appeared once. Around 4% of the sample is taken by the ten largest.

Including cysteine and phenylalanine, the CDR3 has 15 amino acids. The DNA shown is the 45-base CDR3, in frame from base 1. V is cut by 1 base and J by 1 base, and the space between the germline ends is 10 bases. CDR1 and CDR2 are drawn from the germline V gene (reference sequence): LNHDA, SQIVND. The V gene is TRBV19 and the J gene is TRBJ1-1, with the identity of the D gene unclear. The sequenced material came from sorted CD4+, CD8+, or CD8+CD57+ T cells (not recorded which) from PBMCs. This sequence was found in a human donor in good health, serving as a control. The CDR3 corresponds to CASSIGNSANTEAFF. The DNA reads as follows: TGTGCCAGTAGTATAGGGAACAGCGCGAACACTGAAGCTTTCTTT. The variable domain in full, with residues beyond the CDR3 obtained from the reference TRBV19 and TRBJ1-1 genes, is DGGITQSPKYLFRKEGQNVTLSCEQNLNHDAMYWYRQDPGQGLRLIYYSQIVNDFQKGDIAEGYSVSREKKESFPLTVTSAQKNPTAFYLCASSIGNSANTEAFFGQGTRLTVV.